This T cell receptor (beta chain) was recovered during a study of a mutant IDH1 vaccine in newly diagnosed glioma. The overall study: Radiotherapy, temozolomide, or both had been given previously, and both were given to most.

Some clones are missing from TCRdb's copy, which holds only in-frame ones; the method was immunoSEQ multiplex PCR. The sample has fewer than 55,000 clones; approximately 81% are singletons. In this sample, this clone turned up once. Its matching antigen is unknown. Time point defined: week 35, safety follow-up. In the vaccine, a single dose held 300 ug of the mutant IDH1 20-mer peptide, along with topical imiquimod. Vaccinations, eight in total, occurred in weeks 1, 3, 5, 7, 11, 15, 19, 23. Donors had new IDH1-mutant astrocytomas of WHO grade 3 or 4 (ATRX-lost). V lost 2 bases and J 0 bases, leaving 1 base between the germline ends. Per germline, CDR1 SGHRS and CDR2 YFSETQ. The CDR3 runs 12 residues.

The chain combines TRBV5-1 with TRBJ2-3, with D unclear. This receptor was obtained from a woman aged 40 to 50 with glioma. Some clones in this sample may be carry-over from other donors' samples. This specimen was PBMCs, taken from a glioma patient whose treatment included an IDH1 peptide vaccine. The CDR3 region has the DNA TGCGCCAGCAGCTTTAGCACAGATACGCAGTATTTT. The encoded protein is CASSFSTDTQYF.